Listed below are T cell receptor beta chains from one sample, sequenced in a study of T cell responses to AZD1222 COVID-19 vaccine. Method: immunoSEQ multiplex PCR; TCRdb's copy keeps in-frame clones and lacks some. The sample has about 140,000 clones; around 90% are singletons. Sequenced material: peripheral blood, taken on day 0 of AZD1222 vaccination. These receptors all come from an adult in good health. CDR3s include the opening cysteine and the closing phenylalanine or tryptophan. A D gene is named only where the DNA matches it firmly. For some rows the clone size is stated as once, few or many, or as a class when expanded; others skip it.

D gene: .; CDR3 length: 19; clone size: .; V gene: TRBV28; J gene: TRBJ1-6; CDR3 DNA: TGTGCCAGCAGCCGGAGGGGGATGGCGGGTCAGACCCTTAATTCACCCCTCCACTTT; CDR3 protein: CASSRRGMAGQTLNSPLHF
D gene: .; CDR3 length: 13; clone size: .; V gene: TRBV24-1; J gene: TRBJ1-3; CDR3 DNA: TGTGCCACCAGTGGTTGGGGTAGGAACACCATATATTTT; CDR3 protein: CATSGWGRNTIYF
D gene: .; CDR3 length: 13; clone size: .; V gene: TRBV6-5; J gene: TRBJ2-7; CDR3 DNA: TGTGCCAGCAGACTATCCTCCAGCTACGAGCAGTACTTC; CDR3 protein: CASRLSSSYEQYF
D gene: TRBD2; CDR3 length: 15; clone size: .; V gene: TRBV2; J gene: TRBJ2-1; CDR3 DNA: TGTGCCAGCAGCTTGATAACTAGCGGGCACAATGAGCAGTTCTTC; CDR3 protein: CASSLITSGHNEQFF
D gene: TRBD1; CDR3 length: 15; clone size: .; V gene: TRBV24-1; J gene: TRBJ1-1; CDR3 DNA: TGTGCCACCAGTGATTCCCGACAGGGGAACACTGAAGCTTTCTTT; CDR3 protein: CATSDSRQGNTEAFF
D gene: TRBD1; CDR3 length: 14; clone size: .; V gene: TRBV18; J gene: TRBJ2-2; CDR3 DNA: TGTGCCAGCTCAGACAGGGCCTACACCGGGGAGCTGTTTTTT; CDR3 protein: CASSDRAYTGELFF
D gene: .; CDR3 length: 14; clone size: few; V gene: TRBV4-1; J gene: TRBJ1-6; CDR3 DNA: TGCGCCAGCAGCCCAAATGCAGGGAACTCACCCCTCCACTTT; CDR3 protein: CASSPNAGNSPLHF
D gene: TRBD1; CDR3 length: 15; clone size: .; V gene: TRBV5-4; J gene: TRBJ1-2; CDR3 DNA: TGTGCCAGCAGCTTGGCCGGGACAGGGAGAAATGGCTACACCTTC; CDR3 protein: CASSLAGTGRNGYTF
D gene: TRBD2; CDR3 length: 16; clone size: .; V gene: TRBV15; J gene: TRBJ2-5; CDR3 DNA: TGTGCCACCAGCAGAGAGGCCAGCGGGAGTAGAGAGACCCAGTACTTC; CDR3 protein: CATSREASGSRETQYF
D gene: .; CDR3 length: 13; clone size: few; V gene: TRBV6-5; J gene: TRBJ1-5; CDR3 DNA: TGTGCCAGCACTACGGAGGTCCCGCAGCCCCAGCATTTT; CDR3 protein: CASTTEVPQPQHF
D gene: .; CDR3 length: 16; clone size: .; V gene: TRBV25-1; J gene: TRBJ2-7; CDR3 DNA: TGTGCCAGCAGTGAATATATTCGAGGGAGGCCCTACGAGCAGTACTTC; CDR3 protein: CASSEYIRGRPYEQYF
D gene: .; CDR3 length: 17; clone size: .; V gene: TRBV6-4; J gene: TRBJ1-1; CDR3 DNA: TGTGCCAGCAGTGACTCTTTCTCTCCGGGGGGGGACACTGAAGCTTTCTTT; CDR3 protein: CASSDSFSPGGDTEAFF
D gene: TRBD2; CDR3 length: 16; clone size: .; V gene: TRBV10-3; J gene: TRBJ2-7; CDR3 DNA: TGTGCCACCGCGGTAATAGCGGGAGCCCTCGGACACGAGCAGTACTTC; CDR3 protein: CATAVIAGALGHEQYF
D gene: .; CDR3 length: 15; clone size: .; V gene: TRBV2; J gene: TRBJ2-6; CDR3 DNA: TGTGCCAGCAGTGAAATAGGGGCCGGGGCCAACGTCCTGACTTTC; CDR3 protein: CASSEIGAGANVLTF
D gene: .; CDR3 length: 13; clone size: few; V gene: TRBV12-3/TRBV12-4; J gene: TRBJ2-7; CDR3 DNA: TGTGCCAGCAGTTTCGGCGGCTCCTACGAGCAGTACTTC; CDR3 protein: CASSFGGSYEQYF
D gene: .; CDR3 length: 15; clone size: .; V gene: TRBV5-1; J gene: TRBJ2-7; CDR3 DNA: TGCGCCAGCAGCTTGGATGGCGGGCCGACCTACGAGCAGTACTTC; CDR3 protein: CASSLDGGPTYEQYF
D gene: TRBD2; CDR3 length: 13; clone size: .; V gene: TRBV7-9; J gene: TRBJ2-1; CDR3 DNA: TGTGCCAGCAGCTTGGAGCAGACTAGCGGACAGTTCTTC; CDR3 protein: CASSLEQTSGQFF
D gene: TRBD2; CDR3 length: 15; clone size: .; V gene: TRBV6-5; J gene: TRBJ2-1; CDR3 DNA: TGTGCCAGCAGTTATGGGAGGGGCTCCTACAATGAGCAGTTCTTC; CDR3 protein: CASSYGRGSYNEQFF
D gene: TRBD2; CDR3 length: 18; clone size: .; V gene: TRBV2; J gene: TRBJ2-7; CDR3 DNA: TGTGCCAGCAGTGAAGCCCGGGCTGCGCGGGAGGGATCCTACGAGCAGTACTTC; CDR3 protein: CASSEARAAREGSYEQYF
D gene: TRBD1; CDR3 length: 16; clone size: .; V gene: TRBV18; J gene: TRBJ1-2; CDR3 DNA: TGTGCCAGCTCACCGAGACGGGACAGATATAACTATGGCTACACCTTC; CDR3 protein: CASSPRRDRYNYGYTF
D gene: .; CDR3 length: 16; clone size: .; V gene: TRBV19; J gene: TRBJ1-6; CDR3 DNA: TGTGCCAGTAGTATAGATGGACAGCTTTATAATTCACCCCTCCACTTT; CDR3 protein: CASSIDGQLYNSPLHF
D gene: .; CDR3 length: 12; clone size: .; V gene: TRBV12-3/TRBV12-4; J gene: TRBJ1-1; CDR3 DNA: TGTGCCAGCAGTACGCAGAACACTGAAGCTTTCTTT; CDR3 protein: CASSTQNTEAFF
D gene: .; CDR3 length: 14; clone size: once; V gene: TRBV28; J gene: TRBJ1-4; CDR3 DNA: TGTGCCAGCAGTTATTTCGGTGGATCGGAAAAACTGTTTTTT; CDR3 protein: CASSYFGGSEKLFF
D gene: TRBD1; CDR3 length: 15; clone size: .; V gene: TRBV27; J gene: TRBJ1-5; CDR3 DNA: TGTGCCAGCAGTCCTTGGACAGGGAGCAATCAGCCCCAGCATTTT; CDR3 protein: CASSPWTGSNQPQHF
D gene: TRBD2; CDR3 length: 18; clone size: .; V gene: TRBV19; J gene: TRBJ2-1; CDR3 DNA: TGTGCCAGTAGTATCCTAGTGAGTCGCGGGAGCTCCTACAATGAGCAGTTCTTC; CDR3 protein: CASSILVSRGSSYNEQFF
D gene: .; CDR3 length: 15; clone size: once; V gene: TRBV7-9; J gene: TRBJ2-7; CDR3 DNA: TGTGCCAGCAGCTCCGGGACAAGGGTAGTCTACGAGCAGTACTTC; CDR3 protein: CASSSGTRVVYEQYF
D gene: .; CDR3 length: 13; clone size: .; V gene: TRBV18; J gene: TRBJ1-1; CDR3 DNA: TGTGCCAGCTCACCCCAATCGAACACTGAAGCTTTCTTT; CDR3 protein: CASSPQSNTEAFF
D gene: TRBD1; CDR3 length: 17; clone size: .; V gene: TRBV5-5; J gene: TRBJ1-4; CDR3 DNA: TGTGCCAGCAGCTTGGATGCAGGGGGCATTTCTAATGAAAAACTGTTTTTT; CDR3 protein: CASSLDAGGISNEKLFF
D gene: TRBD1; CDR3 length: 18; clone size: .; V gene: TRBV14; J gene: TRBJ1-1; CDR3 DNA: TGTGCCAGCAGCCAGTCAGGACAGGACCCTCTAATTAACACTGAAGCTTTCTTT; CDR3 protein: CASSQSGQDPLINTEAFF
D gene: .; CDR3 length: 12; clone size: .; V gene: TRBV2; J gene: TRBJ1-2; CDR3 DNA: TGTGCCAGCAGTGCGACAGGATGGGGCTACACCTTC; CDR3 protein: CASSATGWGYTF
D gene: .; CDR3 length: 18; clone size: .; V gene: TRBV3-1/TRBV3-2; J gene: TRBJ1-3; CDR3 DNA: TGTGCCAGCAGCCAAGACGCGAGGGGCGGAAACTCTGGAAACACCATATATTTT; CDR3 protein: CASSQDARGGNSGNTIYF
D gene: TRBD1; CDR3 length: 14; clone size: .; V gene: TRBV29-1; J gene: TRBJ2-2; CDR3 DNA: TGCAGCGTGAGGACAGGGGGCAACACCGGGGAGCTGTTTTTT; CDR3 protein: CSVRTGGNTGELFF
D gene: .; CDR3 length: 17; clone size: .; V gene: TRBV21-1; J gene: TRBJ1-1; CDR3 DNA: TGTGCCAGCACCGTGAGGGACTGTCGACAGGGAACGACTGAAGCTTTCTTT; CDR3 protein: CASTVRDCRQGTTEAFF
D gene: .; CDR3 length: 13; clone size: .; V gene: TRBV27; J gene: TRBJ1-1; CDR3 DNA: TGTGCCAGCATTCGGGGTGGAGGCACTGAAGCTTTCTTT; CDR3 protein: CASIRGGGTEAFF
D gene: TRBD2; CDR3 length: 16; clone size: .; V gene: TRBV28; J gene: TRBJ2-7; CDR3 DNA: TGTGCCAGCAGTCCGTCTCGGACTAGCGCTTTGGGGGAGCAGTACTTC; CDR3 protein: CASSPSRTSALGEQYF
D gene: TRBD1; CDR3 length: 15; clone size: few; V gene: TRBV19; J gene: TRBJ1-1; CDR3 DNA: TGTGCCAGTAATTCCGGGACAGGGGCCAACACTGAAGCTTTCTTT; CDR3 protein: CASNSGTGANTEAFF
D gene: .; CDR3 length: 15; clone size: .; V gene: TRBV10-3; J gene: TRBJ1-6; CDR3 DNA: TGTGCCATCAGTGAGTCTCGACAGAATAATTCACCCCTCCACTTT; CDR3 protein: CAISESRQNNSPLHF
D gene: .; CDR3 length: 15; clone size: .; V gene: TRBV11-2; J gene: TRBJ2-3; CDR3 DNA: TGTGCCAGCAGCTTCACGATTACAACCACAGATACGCAGTATTTT; CDR3 protein: CASSFTITTTDTQYF
D gene: .; CDR3 length: 15; clone size: .; V gene: TRBV28; J gene: TRBJ1-6; CDR3 DNA: TGTGCCAGCAGTCCCCGGGCAGGGGAGAATCCACCCCTCCACTTT; CDR3 protein: CASSPRAGENPPLHF
D gene: TRBD2; CDR3 length: 16; clone size: .; V gene: TRBV19; J gene: TRBJ2-3; CDR3 DNA: TGTGCCAGTACCCGACTAGCGGGGGGGCCAACAGATACGCAGTATTTT; CDR3 protein: CASTRLAGGPTDTQYF
D gene: TRBD2; CDR3 length: 13; clone size: few; V gene: TRBV5-1; J gene: TRBJ2-3; CDR3 DNA: TGCGCCAGCAGCTTACGGGGGGATGCTACGCAGTATTTT; CDR3 protein: CASSLRGDATQYF
D gene: .; CDR3 length: 12; clone size: .; V gene: TRBV2; J gene: TRBJ2-7; CDR3 DNA: TGTGCCAGCAGTGGGTCCCTTGAAAAGCAGTACTTC; CDR3 protein: CASSGSLEKQYF
D gene: TRBD2; CDR3 length: 14; clone size: once; V gene: TRBV24-1; J gene: TRBJ2-3; CDR3 DNA: TGTGCCACCAGTTTCGCGGGAGGCACAGATACGCAGTATTTT; CDR3 protein: CATSFAGGTDTQYF
D gene: .; CDR3 length: 14; clone size: once; V gene: TRBV2; J gene: TRBJ1-1; CDR3 DNA: TGTGCCAGCAGTGAAAGGTTCATGAACACTGAAGCTTTCTTT; CDR3 protein: CASSERFMNTEAFF
D gene: .; CDR3 length: 13; clone size: once; V gene: TRBV24-1; J gene: TRBJ2-2; CDR3 DNA: TGTGCCGCGTCGGGACAAAACACCGGGGAGCTGTTTTTT; CDR3 protein: CAASGQNTGELFF